The sequence of this TCR beta chain was determined in a study of CD8 T cells in ankylosing spondylitis. Worth noting for this clonotype: As yet, its antigen is unknown.

Molecular-barcoded quantitative 5'-RACE produced these TCR beta libraries. TCRdb called the 5' RACE reads again in MiXCR, with one record for every CDR3 protein. The sample shows 500,000 to 650,000 distinct CDR3 sequences, about 5.4% of them seen only once. Notes on the study in general: What seemed typical of ankylosing spondylitis blood was a TCR beta motif built from under 10 highly homologous variants. CD8+ by phenotype, disease-linked clones were relatively rare in peripheral blood. Prior literature has documented some motif variants in synovial fluid and blood from reactive arthritis.

CDR3 size: 14 residues. The V segment lost 8 bases and the J segment 2 bases; nucleotides outside the gene matches: 6. In germline, CDR1 is SEHNR, CDR2 FQNEAQ (reference sequence). The rearrangement uses TRBV7-9 and TRBJ2-3; 8 positions match TRBD2. Specimen: blood, either unsorted or a sorted T cell fraction (not recorded which). The TCR comes from a male donor with ankylosing spondylitis. CDR3 coding DNA: TGTGCCAGCGGGCGGCGGGGGGACACAGATACGCAGTATTTT. As protein: CASGRRGDTDTQYF.